This T cell receptor beta chain was captured by sequencing in a study of blood T cell repertoires in COVID-19. Profiling relied on immunoSEQ multiplex PCR, and the TCRdb table lists in-frame clones only, not all of them. The data contain about 250,000 clones, roughly four fifths of them singletons. J was trimmed by 6 bases and V by 1 base; bases with no gene match: 7. This CDR3 is built from 16 residues. Germline assignment: CDR1 SGHTS and CDR2 YDEGEE. What was sequenced was peripheral blood. The chain combines TRBV5-8 with TRBJ2-1; the match to TRBD2 covers 10 bases. This clonotype was sampled from an elderly man with acute or convalescent COVID-19. The CDR3 region has the DNA TGTGCCAGCAGCTTGACAAACGGACTAGCGGTCAATGAGCAGTTCTTC. Protein sequence: CASSLTNGLAVNEQFF.